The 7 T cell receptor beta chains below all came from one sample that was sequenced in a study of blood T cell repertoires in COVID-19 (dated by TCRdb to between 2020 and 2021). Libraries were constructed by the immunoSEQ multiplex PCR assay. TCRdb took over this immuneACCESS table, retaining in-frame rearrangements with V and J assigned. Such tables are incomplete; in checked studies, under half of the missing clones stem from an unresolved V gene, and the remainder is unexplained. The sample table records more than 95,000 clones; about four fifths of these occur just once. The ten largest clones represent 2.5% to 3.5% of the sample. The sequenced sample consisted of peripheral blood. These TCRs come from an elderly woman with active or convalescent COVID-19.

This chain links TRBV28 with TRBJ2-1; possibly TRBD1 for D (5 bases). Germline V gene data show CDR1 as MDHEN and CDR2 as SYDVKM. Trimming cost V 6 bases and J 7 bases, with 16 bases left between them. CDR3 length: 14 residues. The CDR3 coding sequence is TGTGCCAGCAGAATCCCGATCAGGGTGAATGAGCAGTTCTTC. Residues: CASRIPIRVNEQFF.

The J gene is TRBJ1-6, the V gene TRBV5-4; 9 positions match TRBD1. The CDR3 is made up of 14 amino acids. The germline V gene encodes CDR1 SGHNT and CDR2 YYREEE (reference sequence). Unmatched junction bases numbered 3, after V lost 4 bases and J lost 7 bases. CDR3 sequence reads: CASSQGQGNSPLHF. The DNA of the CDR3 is TGTGCCAGCAGCCAGGGACAGGGCAATTCACCCCTCCACTTT.

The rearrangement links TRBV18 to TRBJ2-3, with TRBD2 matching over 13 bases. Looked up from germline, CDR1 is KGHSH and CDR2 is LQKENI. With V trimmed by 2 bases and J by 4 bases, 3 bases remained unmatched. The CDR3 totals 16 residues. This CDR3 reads CASSPGTSGIADTQYF. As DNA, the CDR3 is TGTGCCAGCTCACCAGGGACTAGCGGGATCGCAGATACGCAGTATTTT.

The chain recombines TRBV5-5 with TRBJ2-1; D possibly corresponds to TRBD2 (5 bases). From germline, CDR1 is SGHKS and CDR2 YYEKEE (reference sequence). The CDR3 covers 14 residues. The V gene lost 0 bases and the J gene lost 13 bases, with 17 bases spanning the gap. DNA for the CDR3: TGTGCCAGCAGCTTGGTAAGGACTGTTCTCGAACAGTTCTTC. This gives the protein CASSLVRTVLEQFF.

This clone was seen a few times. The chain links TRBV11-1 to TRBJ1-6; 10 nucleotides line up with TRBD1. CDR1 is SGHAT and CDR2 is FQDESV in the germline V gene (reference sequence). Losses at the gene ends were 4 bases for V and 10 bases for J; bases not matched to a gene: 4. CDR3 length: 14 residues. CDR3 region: CASSSGTGVSPLHF. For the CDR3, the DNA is TGTGCCAGCAGCTCCGGGACAGGGGTCTCACCCCTCCACTTT. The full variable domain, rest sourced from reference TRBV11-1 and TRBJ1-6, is EAEVAQSPRYKITEKSQAVAFWCDPISGHATLYWYRQILGQGPELLVQFQDESVVDDSQLPKDRFSAERLKGVDSTLKIQPAELGDSAMYLCASSSGTGVSPLHFGNGTRLTVT.

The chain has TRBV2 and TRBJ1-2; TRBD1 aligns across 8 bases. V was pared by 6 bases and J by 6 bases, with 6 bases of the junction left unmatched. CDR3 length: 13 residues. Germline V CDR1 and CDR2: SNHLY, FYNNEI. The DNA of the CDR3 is TGTGCCAGCAGATTGACAGGGGCGAATGGCTACACCTTC. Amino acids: CASRLTGANGYTF.

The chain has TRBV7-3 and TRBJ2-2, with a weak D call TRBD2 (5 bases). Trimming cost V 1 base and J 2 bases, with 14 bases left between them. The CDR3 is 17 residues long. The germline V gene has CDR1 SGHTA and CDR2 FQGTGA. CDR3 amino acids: CASSLSPGIRNTGELFF. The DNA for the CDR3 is TGTGCCAGCAGCTTAAGTCCGGGGATTCGTAACACCGGGGAGCTGTTTTTT.